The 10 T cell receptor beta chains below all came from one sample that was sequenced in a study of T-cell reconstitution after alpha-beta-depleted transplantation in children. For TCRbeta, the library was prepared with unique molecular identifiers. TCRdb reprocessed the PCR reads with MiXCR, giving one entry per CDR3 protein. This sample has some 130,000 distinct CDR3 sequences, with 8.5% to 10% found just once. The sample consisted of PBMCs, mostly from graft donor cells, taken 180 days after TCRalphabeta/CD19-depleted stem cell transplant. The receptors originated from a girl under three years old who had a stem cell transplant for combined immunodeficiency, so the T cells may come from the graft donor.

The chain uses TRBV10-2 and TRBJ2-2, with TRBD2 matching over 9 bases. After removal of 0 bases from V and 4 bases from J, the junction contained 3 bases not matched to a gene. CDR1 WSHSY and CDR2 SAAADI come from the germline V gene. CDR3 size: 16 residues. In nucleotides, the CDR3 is TGCGCCAGCAGTGAGTCGAGCGGGGGGATCACCGGGGAGCTGTTTTTT. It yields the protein CASSESSGGITGELFF.

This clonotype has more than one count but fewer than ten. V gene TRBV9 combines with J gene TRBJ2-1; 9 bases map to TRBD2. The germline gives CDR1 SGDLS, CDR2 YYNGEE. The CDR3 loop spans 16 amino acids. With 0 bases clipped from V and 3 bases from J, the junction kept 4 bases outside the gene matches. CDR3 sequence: CASSVVGAGGYNEQFF. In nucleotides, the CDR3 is TGTGCCAGCAGCGTAGTAGGAGCGGGAGGCTACAATGAGCAGTTCTTC.

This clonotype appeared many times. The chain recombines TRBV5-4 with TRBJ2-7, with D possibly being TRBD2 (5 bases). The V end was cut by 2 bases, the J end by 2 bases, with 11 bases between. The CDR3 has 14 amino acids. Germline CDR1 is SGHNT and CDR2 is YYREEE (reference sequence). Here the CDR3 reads CASSLVSGPYEQYF. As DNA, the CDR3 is TGTGCCAGCAGCTTAGTCAGCGGACCCTACGAGCAGTACTTC.

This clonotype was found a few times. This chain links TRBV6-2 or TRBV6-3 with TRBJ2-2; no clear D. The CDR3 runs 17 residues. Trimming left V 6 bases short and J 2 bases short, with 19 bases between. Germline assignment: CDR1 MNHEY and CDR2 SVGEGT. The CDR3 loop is CASSRPEKRPNTGELFF. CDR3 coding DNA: TGTGCCAGCAGCCGCCCAGAGAAGCGCCCAAACACCGGGGAGCTGTTTTTT.

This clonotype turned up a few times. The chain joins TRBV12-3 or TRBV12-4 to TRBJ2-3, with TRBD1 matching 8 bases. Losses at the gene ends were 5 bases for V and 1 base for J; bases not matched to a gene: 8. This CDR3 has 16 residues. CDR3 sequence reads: CASSTPQGARTDTQYF. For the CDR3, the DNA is TGTGCCAGCAGTACCCCTCAGGGGGCTCGCACAGATACGCAGTATTTT.

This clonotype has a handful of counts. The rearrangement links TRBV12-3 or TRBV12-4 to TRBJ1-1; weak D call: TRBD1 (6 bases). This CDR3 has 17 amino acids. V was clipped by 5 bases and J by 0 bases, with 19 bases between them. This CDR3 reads CASSPLGPGALNTEAFF. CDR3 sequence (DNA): TGTGCCAGCAGTCCATTAGGGCCAGGGGCCCTGAACACTGAAGCTTTCTTT.

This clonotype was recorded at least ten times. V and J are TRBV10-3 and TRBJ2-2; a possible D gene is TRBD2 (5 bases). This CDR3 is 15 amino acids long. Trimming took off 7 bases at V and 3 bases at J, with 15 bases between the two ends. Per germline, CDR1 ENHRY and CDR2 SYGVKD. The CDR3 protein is CAITTGSGDTGELFF. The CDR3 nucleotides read TGTGCCATCACTACGGGTTCCGGGGACACCGGGGAGCTGTTTTTT.

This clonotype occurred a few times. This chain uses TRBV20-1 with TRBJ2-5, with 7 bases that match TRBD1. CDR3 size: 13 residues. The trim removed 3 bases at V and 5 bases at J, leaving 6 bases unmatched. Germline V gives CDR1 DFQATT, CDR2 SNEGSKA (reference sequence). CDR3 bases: TGCAGTGCTAGGAAGGGGGCCCGGGAGACCCAGTACTTC. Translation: CSARKGARETQYF.

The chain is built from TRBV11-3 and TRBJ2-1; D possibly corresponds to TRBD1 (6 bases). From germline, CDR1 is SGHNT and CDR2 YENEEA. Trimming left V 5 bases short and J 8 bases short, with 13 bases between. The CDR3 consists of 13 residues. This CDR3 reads CASSRLQGDEQFF. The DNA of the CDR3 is TGTGCCAGCAGCAGATTACAGGGTGATGAGCAGTTCTTC.

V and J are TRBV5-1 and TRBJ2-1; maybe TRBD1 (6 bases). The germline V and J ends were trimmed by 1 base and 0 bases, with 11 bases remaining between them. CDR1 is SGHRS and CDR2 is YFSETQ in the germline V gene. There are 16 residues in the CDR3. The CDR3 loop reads CASSLSGAGSYNEQFF. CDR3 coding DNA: TGCGCCAGCAGCTTGTCAGGGGCTGGCTCCTACAATGAGCAGTTCTTC.